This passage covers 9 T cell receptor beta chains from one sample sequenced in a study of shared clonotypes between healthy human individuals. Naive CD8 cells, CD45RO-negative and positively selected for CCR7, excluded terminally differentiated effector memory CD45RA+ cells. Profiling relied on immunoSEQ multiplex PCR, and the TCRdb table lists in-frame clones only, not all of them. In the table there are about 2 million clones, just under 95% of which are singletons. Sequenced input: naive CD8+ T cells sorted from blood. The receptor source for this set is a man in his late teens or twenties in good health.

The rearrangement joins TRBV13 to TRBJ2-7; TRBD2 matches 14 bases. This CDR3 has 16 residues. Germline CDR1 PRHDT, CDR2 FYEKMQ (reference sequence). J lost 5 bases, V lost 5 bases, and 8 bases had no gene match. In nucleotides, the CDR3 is TGTGCCAGCAGCCTCGGGACTAGCGGGAGTTCCCACGAGCAGTACTTC. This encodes CASSLGTSGSSHEQYF.

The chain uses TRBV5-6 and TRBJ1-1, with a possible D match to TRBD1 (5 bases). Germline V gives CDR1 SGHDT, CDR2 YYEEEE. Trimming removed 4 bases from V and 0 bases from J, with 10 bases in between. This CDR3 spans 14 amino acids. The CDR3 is CASSGTGLNTEAFF. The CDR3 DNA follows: TGTGCCAGCAGCGGAACAGGACTGAACACTGAAGCTTTCTTT.

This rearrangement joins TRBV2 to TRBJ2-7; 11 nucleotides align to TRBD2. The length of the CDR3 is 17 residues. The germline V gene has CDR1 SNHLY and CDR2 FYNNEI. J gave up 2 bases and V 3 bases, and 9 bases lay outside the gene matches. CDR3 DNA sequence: TGTGCCAGCAGTGACCCCGAGACTAGCGGGATCCCCTACGAGCAGTACTTC. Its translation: CASSDPETSGIPYEQYF.

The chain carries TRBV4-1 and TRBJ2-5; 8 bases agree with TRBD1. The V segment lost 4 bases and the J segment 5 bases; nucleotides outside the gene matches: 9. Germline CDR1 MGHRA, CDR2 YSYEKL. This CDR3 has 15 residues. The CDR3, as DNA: TGCGCCAGCAGCCTCCCCCTAGGACAGGGTGAGACCCAGTACTTC. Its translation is CASSLPLGQGETQYF.

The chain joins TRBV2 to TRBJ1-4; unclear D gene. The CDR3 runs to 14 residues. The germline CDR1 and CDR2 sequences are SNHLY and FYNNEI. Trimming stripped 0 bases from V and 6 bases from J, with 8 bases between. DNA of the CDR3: TGTGCCAGCAGTGAAGCTGGCTTTGATGAAAAACTGTTTTTT. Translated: CASSEAGFDEKLFF.

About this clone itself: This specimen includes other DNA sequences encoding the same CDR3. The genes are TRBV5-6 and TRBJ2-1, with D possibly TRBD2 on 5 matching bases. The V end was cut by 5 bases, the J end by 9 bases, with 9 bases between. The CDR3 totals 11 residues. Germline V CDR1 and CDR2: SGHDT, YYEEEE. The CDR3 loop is CASSLGSEQFF. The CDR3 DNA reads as TGTGCCAGCAGTTTAGGGAGTGAGCAGTTCTTC.

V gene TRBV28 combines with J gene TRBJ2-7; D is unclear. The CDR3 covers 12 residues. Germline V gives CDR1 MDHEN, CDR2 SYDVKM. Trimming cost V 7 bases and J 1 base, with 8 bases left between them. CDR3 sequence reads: CASKRDSYEQYF. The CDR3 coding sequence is TGTGCCAGCAAACGTGATTCCTACGAGCAGTACTTC.

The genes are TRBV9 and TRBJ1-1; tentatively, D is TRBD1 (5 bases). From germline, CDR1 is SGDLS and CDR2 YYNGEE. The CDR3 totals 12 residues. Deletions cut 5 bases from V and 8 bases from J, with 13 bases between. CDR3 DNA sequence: TGTGCCAGCAGTGAACCGGGACCAGAAGCTTTCTTT. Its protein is CASSEPGPEAFF.

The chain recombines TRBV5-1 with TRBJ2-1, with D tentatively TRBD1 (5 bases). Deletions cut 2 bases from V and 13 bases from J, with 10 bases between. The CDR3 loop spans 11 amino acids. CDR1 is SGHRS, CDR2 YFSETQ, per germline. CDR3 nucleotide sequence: TGCGCCAGCAGCTTCCAGGGCGGCCAGTTCTTC. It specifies CASSFQGGQFF.